The 28 T cell receptor beta chains listed next were all sequenced from one sample in a study of human T cells and chemical hapten exposure. TCRdb processed the RACE reads anew with MiXCR; each CDR3 protein has one entry. The sample comprises some 71,000 distinct CDR3 sequences, approximately 10% of which are singletons, and 6.8% rests with the top ten. Indicated time point: patch test 2, 6 weeks after DPC sensitization. The treatment: therapeutic diphenylcyclopropenone sensitization with weekly scalp DPC. This sample comprised whole blood, obtained in connection with sensitization to the hapten diphenylcyclopropenone (DPC). These receptors were taken from a woman aged 45-65 years with alopecia areata. Some clones in this sample may be carry-over from other donors' samples.

The V call is TRBV28, the J call TRBJ2-5; TRBD1 or TRBD2 may be the D gene (6 bases each). Germline CDR1 is MDHEN and CDR2 is SYDVKM. The V end lost 8 bases, the J end lost 1 base, and 11 bases lay between the germline ends. The CDR3 is 13 amino acids. The DNA of the CDR3 is TGTGCCAGCCGGGGGCAGGCCCAAGAGACCCAGTACTTC. Translating gives CASRGQAQETQYF.

This clonotype was seen ten or more times. The chain combines TRBV6-5 with TRBJ2-7; D might be TRBD2 (6 bases). The CDR3 consists of 11 residues. The germline V gene encodes CDR1 MNHEY and CDR2 SVGAGI. With 8 bases removed from V and 6 bases from J, the gap between germline ends came to 11 bases. CDR3 region: CASGRKPEQYF. Here the CDR3 DNA reads TGTGCCAGCGGGAGGAAGCCCGAGCAGTACTTC.

The chain is built from TRBV11-2 and TRBJ2-1; no definite D call. The V end was cut by 5 bases, the J end by 6 bases, with 17 bases between. Germline V gene lookup returns CDR1 SGHAT and CDR2 FQNNGV. The CDR3 contains 15 residues. CDR3 region: CASSPVTGRFNEQFF. As DNA, the CDR3 is TGTGCCAGCAGCCCCGTCACTGGACGGTTCAATGAGCAGTTCTTC.

This clonotype has a count of ten or more. The V and J genes are TRBV7-9 and TRBJ2-6; 10 bases map to TRBD2. CDR1 is SEHNR and CDR2 is FQNEAQ in the germline V gene (reference sequence). The CDR3 sequence is 19 residues long. Unmatched junction bases numbered 10, after V lost 5 bases and J lost 0 bases. Written as DNA, the CDR3 is TGTGCCAGCAGCCTAACTCTAGCGGGAGCGTTCTCTGGGGCCAACGTCCTGACTTTC. This codes for CASSLTLAGAFSGANVLTF.

The J gene is TRBJ2-7, the V gene TRBV29-1; 7 bases fit TRBD1. The V segment lost 5 bases and the J segment 1 base; nucleotides outside the gene matches: 5. Germline lookup yields CDR1 SQVTM and CDR2 ANQGSEA. This CDR3 contains 13 residues. The DNA for the CDR3 is TGCAGCGTTATAGGGGGCTTTTCCTACGAGCAGTACTTC. As protein: CSVIGGFSYEQYF.

This clonotype was seen repeatedly, ten times or more. J is TRBJ2-1 and V is TRBV6-4, with D hard to call. The V end lost 0 bases, the J end lost 13 bases, and 7 bases lay between the germline ends. CDR3 length: 11 residues. Germline CDR1 reads MRHNA; CDR2 reads SNTAGT. The CDR3 DNA reads as TGTGCCAGCAGTGACTCGAGAGCCCAGTTCTTC. Its protein is CASSDSRAQFF.

This clonotype was counted at least ten times. This chain uses TRBV11-2 with TRBJ2-3; 16 bases fit TRBD2. Germline CDR1 and CDR2: SGHAT and FQNNGV. CDR3 length equals 18 residues. The V and J ends lost 5 bases and 0 bases, in that order; junction bases with no gene match: 5. CDR3 residues: CASSLLGLAGGSTDTQYF. In DNA form, the CDR3 reads TGTGCCAGCAGCCTCCTGGGACTAGCGGGAGGGAGCACAGATACGCAGTATTTT.

Ten or more counts support this clonotype. The chain has TRBV18 and TRBJ2-7; D not resolved. Trimming stripped 5 bases from V and 1 base from J, with 3 bases between. The germline CDR1 and CDR2 sequences are KGHSH and LQKENI. CDR3 length: 11 amino acids. The CDR3, as DNA: TGTGCCAGCTCATCTTCCTACGAGCAGTACTTC. Amino acid sequence: CASSSSYEQYF. The full variable domain, in which reference TRBV18 and TRBJ2-7 provide the parts outside the CDR3, is NAGVMQNPRHLVRRRGQEARLRCSPMKGHSHVYWYRQLPEEGLKFMVYLQKENIIDESGMPKERFSAEFPKEGPSILRIQQVVRGDSAAYFCASSSSYEQYFGPGTRLTVT.

At least ten counts were recorded for this clonotype. J is TRBJ2-2 and V is TRBV3-1; 9 positions agree with TRBD1. From germline, CDR1 is LGHDT and CDR2 YNNKEL (reference sequence). V shed 6 bases and J 2 bases; nucleotides not matched to a gene: 1. This CDR3 comprises 14 residues. The CDR3: CASRDRGNTGELFF. CDR3 nucleotide sequence: TGTGCCAGCAGGGACAGGGGAAACACCGGGGAGCTGTTTTTT.

V gene TRBV6-2 or TRBV6-3 combines with J gene TRBJ1-1; D is perhaps TRBD1 (6 bases). Trimming stripped 3 bases from V and 4 bases from J, with 12 bases between. CDR3 length: 14 residues. CDR1 MNHEY and CDR2 SVGEGT come from the germline V gene. The CDR3 nucleotides are TGTGCCAGCAGTTATAGCGGACAGACCACTGAAGCTTTCTTT. Translation: CASSYSGQTTEAFF.

A remark on this clonotype: A much larger clone differs from this one at a single base, so this may be a read error. The V and J genes are TRBV20-1 and TRBJ2-1; 9 bases are a match to TRBD2. The CDR3 runs 16 residues. Germline assignment: CDR1 DFQATT and CDR2 SNEGSKA (reference sequence). The CDR3 bases are TGCAGTGCTCTCCCAGTAGCGGGAGACGCCTACAATGAGCTGTTCTTC. This sequence encodes CSALPVAGDAYNELFF.

This clonotype was picked up many times. V usage is TRBV11-2 and J usage is TRBJ1-6; 8 bases are a match to TRBD1. Germline V gives CDR1 SGHAT, CDR2 FQNNGV. The trim removed 1 base at V and 9 bases at J, leaving 5 bases unmatched. This CDR3 spans 15 amino acids. CDR3 DNA: TGTGCCAGCAGCTTAGTCCCAGGGGGCAGTTCACCCCTCCACTTT. Residues: CASSLVPGGSSPLHF.

This clonotype has just a few counts. The V and J genes are TRBV11-1 and TRBJ2-7; 8 bases map to TRBD2. V shed 3 bases and J 7 bases; nucleotides not matched to a gene: 11. The CDR3 runs 15 residues. Germline CDR1 is SGHAT and CDR2 is FQDESV (reference sequence). The CDR3 loop is CASSFSASGSREQYF. In DNA form, the CDR3 reads TGTGCCAGCAGCTTCTCGGCCAGCGGGAGTCGTGAGCAGTACTTC.

This clonotype came up many times. The rearrangement joins TRBV3-1 to TRBJ1-1; TRBD1 matches at 9 bases. Germline values: CDR1 LGHDT, CDR2 YNNKEL (reference sequence). The V segment lost 4 bases and the J segment 7 bases; nucleotides outside the gene matches: 7. The CDR3 covers 14 residues. CDR3 loop: CASSPRDRAGEAFF. CDR3 bases: TGTGCCAGCAGCCCGAGGGACAGGGCGGGTGAAGCTTTCTTT.

J is TRBJ2-5 and V is TRBV10-3, with D perhaps TRBD1 or TRBD2 (5 bases each). Trimming cost V 6 bases and J 5 bases, with 19 bases left between them. The CDR3 sequence is 15 residues long. The germline V gene encodes CDR1 ENHRY and CDR2 SYGVKD. CDR3 DNA: TGTGCCATCAGGCAAGAGGGACCGTGGAGTGAGACCCAGTACTTC. It yields the protein CAIRQEGPWSETQYF.

There are many counts of this clonotype. The J gene is TRBJ2-3, the V gene TRBV20-1, with 12 positions matching TRBD2. The CDR3 sequence is 15 residues long. V trimming: 7 bases; J trimming: 6 bases; junction bases outside the gene matches: 11. The germline V gene has CDR1 DFQATT and CDR2 SNEGSKA (reference sequence). The CDR3 reads CSGGLAGSFTDTQYF. The CDR3 DNA is TGCAGTGGTGGACTAGCGGGAAGCTTCACGGATACGCAGTATTTT.

The sample holds many counts of this clonotype. The J gene is TRBJ2-7, the V gene TRBV2, with D possibly TRBD1 on 6 matching bases. The CDR3 runs 10 residues. With 6 bases removed from V and 12 bases from J, the gap between germline ends came to 12 bases. Germline values: CDR1 SNHLY, CDR2 FYNNEI. The CDR3 DNA is TGTGCCAGCAGCCGGACAGTTCCGTACTTC. This codes for CASSRTVPYF.

There are many counts of this clonotype. V and J are TRBV6-1 and TRBJ2-1; D not certain. CDR3 length equals 14 residues. Germline V gene data show CDR1 as MNHNS and CDR2 as SASEGT. V was cut by 6 bases and J by 10 bases, with 19 bases left in between. The CDR3 here is CASRAPSKPREQFF. For the CDR3, the DNA is TGTGCCAGCAGAGCCCCTAGTAAACCCCGAGAGCAGTTCTTC.

This chain joins TRBV5-1 and TRBJ2-7, with no clear D. Trimming removed 3 bases from V and 0 bases from J, with 10 bases in between. The CDR3 length is 14 residues. The V gene's germline CDR1 is SGHRS and CDR2 YFSETQ. The CDR3 DNA reads TGCGCCAGCAGCTCCAGCGCGAGCTCCTACGAGCAGTACTTC. Translating it yields CASSSSASSYEQYF.

This chain connects TRBV4-1 to TRBJ2-1; 10 positions match TRBD2. CDR3 length: 16 amino acids. Germline assignment: CDR1 MGHRA and CDR2 YSYEKL. Trimming cost V 3 bases and J 6 bases; bases outside gene matches: 8. CDR3 sequence reads: CASSQKAGGAFNEQFF. CDR3 in DNA: TGCGCCAGCAGCCAGAAAGCGGGGGGGGCCTTCAATGAGCAGTTCTTC.

This clonotype has at least ten counts. The chain links TRBV20-1 to TRBJ1-1; 7 bases agree with TRBD1. Germline assignment: CDR1 DFQATT and CDR2 SNEGSKA (reference sequence). There are 13 residues in the CDR3. The V gene end was trimmed by 7 bases and the J gene end by 1 base; junction bases not matched to a gene: 6. The DNA for the CDR3 is TGCAGTGTGAAGGCAGGGGGGAACACTGAAGCTTTCTTT. Protein product: CSVKAGGNTEAFF.

The chain joins TRBV20-1 to TRBJ2-3; D remains unclear. CDR1 and CDR2 (germline): DFQATT, SNEGSKA (reference sequence). Trimming pared 0 bases from V and 3 bases from J, leaving 25 bases between. This CDR3 spans 19 amino acids. CDR3 sequence: CSARDPPEDALPETDTQYF. CDR3 in DNA: TGCAGTGCTAGAGACCCGCCAGAGGACGCCCTACCCGAAACAGATACGCAGTATTTT.

About this clonotype itself: An end of the junction differs from the germline gene, which may be a read error. The chain carries TRBV5-5 and TRBJ1-6; 7 bases match TRBD1. The CDR3 runs 14 residues. Germline loops: CDR1 SGHKS, CDR2 YYEKEE (reference sequence). CDR3 in amino acids: CVSSRGGQNSPLHF. CDR3 nucleotides: TGTGTCAGCAGCCGAGGGGGCCAAAATTCACCCCTCCACTTT.

This clonotype was detected ten times or more. V is TRBV5-6 and J is TRBJ2-5, with D unresolved. The CDR3 contains 13 residues. CDR1 is SGHDT, CDR2 YYEEEE, per germline. V lost 4 bases and J lost 3, with 10 bases in between. In DNA, the CDR3 is TGTGCCAGCAGCGACACAATGAAAGAGACCCAGTACTTC. Amino acid sequence: CASSDTMKETQYF.

The sample holds many counts of this clonotype. The DNA is left out, because the CDR3 cannot be placed on it with certainty; the CDR3 is given as TCRdb lists it. The rearrangement joins TRBV5-1 to TRBJ2-5; the table calls TRBD1, which could not be checked here. Including both end residues, the CDR3 is 16 amino acids long. CDR1 and CDR2 from the germline V gene are SGHRS and YFSETQ. The CDR3 loop is CASSHSSSGPQETQYF.

The gene calls are TRBV24-1 and TRBJ2-2; perhaps TRBD1 as D (6 bases). Per the germline V gene, CDR1 is KGHDR and CDR2 is SFDVKD. V dropped 7 bases and J dropped 1 base, with 6 bases sitting between them. CDR3 size: 13 residues. The CDR3, as DNA: TGTGCCACCAGGGACAGGAACACCGGGGAGCTGTTTTTT. It yields the protein CATRDRNTGELFF.

The rearrangement joins TRBV9 to TRBJ2-1; possible D gene TRBD1, 5 bases. CDR3 length: 15 residues. Germline loops: CDR1 SGDLS, CDR2 YYNGEE. V was cut by 4 bases and J by 6 bases, with 17 bases left in between. The CDR3 bases are TGTGCCAGCAGCTCGCGTTTCGACAGCCCCAATGAGCAGTTCTTC. Amino acid sequence: CASSSRFDSPNEQFF.

This clonotype was detected ten times or more. This chain links TRBV15 with TRBJ2-5; 11 positions match TRBD1. The germline V gene encodes CDR1 LNHNV and CDR2 YYDKDF (reference sequence). J was trimmed by 4 bases and V by 2 bases; bases with no gene match: 3. The CDR3 covers 15 residues. CDR3: CATSRRTGGAETQYF. CDR3 DNA: TGTGCCACCAGCAGAAGGACAGGGGGCGCAGAGACCCAGTACTTC. Full variable domain (remainder filled in from reference TRBV15 and TRBJ2-5): DAMVIQNPRYQVTQFGKPVTLSCSQTLNHNVMYWYQQKSSQAPKLLFHYYDKDFNNEADTPDNFQSRRPNTSFCFLDIRSPGLGDTAMYLCATSRRTGGAETQYFGPGTRLLVL.